Presented here are 10 T cell receptor beta chains from one specimen sequenced in a study of T cell clonality in common variable immunodeficiency. Only in-frame clones appear in the TCRdb table, and some are missing; sequencing was by immunoSEQ multiplex PCR. The sample offers some 52,000 clones and no singletons, the top ten holding approximately 3.6%. The specimen sequenced was peripheral blood mononuclear cells. The receptor set was obtained from a person aged 18-70 years in good health.

At least ten counts were recorded for this clone. The CDR3 extends 3 residues past the end of the read, so its final part is completed from the germline J gene. The rearrangement joins TRBV19 to TRBJ1-1; no firm D call. The CDR3 has 15 amino acids. Trimming pared 3 bases from V and 4 bases from J, leaving 15 bases between. From germline, CDR1 is LNHDA and CDR2 SQIVND (reference sequence). The covered CDR3 bases are TGTGCCAGTAGTATGGATGTTAACCGGGGCACTGAA. This encodes CASSMDVNRGTE. In full, the CDR3 reads CASSMDVNRGTEAFF.

This clone has only a few counts. The CDR3 goes on 3 residues after the read ends, and that part is filled in from the germline J gene. The V and J genes are TRBV5-1 and TRBJ2-5; no reliable D call. Trimming cost V 2 bases and J 4 bases, with 9 bases left between them. The CDR3 totals 13 residues. The germline V gene has CDR1 SGHRS and CDR2 YFSETQ. CDR3 DNA, as far as it was read: TGCGCCAGCAGCTTAACGGTTTCAGAGACC. It codes for CASSLTVSET. The whole CDR3 protein is CASSLTVSETQYF.

In this sample, this clone turned up many times. The read ends 3 residues early relative to the CDR3; the germline J gene fills the gap. The rearrangement uses TRBV20-1 and TRBJ2-3; D is possibly TRBD2 (6 bases). The V gene lost 4 bases and the J gene lost 3 bases, with 14 bases spanning the gap. From germline, CDR1 is DFQATT and CDR2 SNEGSKA (reference sequence). The CDR3 is 14 residues long. The CDR3 sequence is CSATGLGSTDTQYF. The CDR3 DNA, read in part, is TGCAGTGCTACGGGACTCGGTAGTACAGATACG.

This clone was counted a few times. The CDR3 end falls 3 residues outside the read, so it is completed with the germline J gene. The chain carries TRBV2 and TRBJ2-5, with TRBD2 matching 7 bases. This CDR3 has 14 amino acids. Germline lookup yields CDR1 SNHLY and CDR2 FYNNEI. J gave up 4 bases and V 6 bases, and 8 bases lay outside the gene matches. CDR3: CASRANPGGETQYF. The covered CDR3 bases are TGTGCCAGCAGGGCAAACCCGGGGGGAGAGACC.

This clone was seen many times. The read is 3 residues too short to cover the CDR3 end, so that end is filled in from the germline J gene. The chain joins TRBV18 to TRBJ1-2; tentative D call: TRBD1 (5 bases). The germline V and J ends were trimmed by 3 bases and 6 bases, with 8 bases remaining between them. CDR1 KGHSH and CDR2 LQKENI come from the germline V gene. This CDR3 region has 12 residues. The CDR3 DNA, read in part, is TGTGCCAGCTCACCTGGAGGGGATGGC. Protein sequence: CASSPGGDG. The entire CDR3 protein reads CASSPGGDGYTF.

In its sample, this clone was seen many times. The CDR3 end falls 3 residues outside the read, so it is completed with the germline J gene. In the same sample, other DNA sequences code for this CDR3. V and J are TRBV10-3 and TRBJ2-5; D is unclear. CDR3 length: 12 residues. Trimming removed 4 bases from V and 5 bases from J, with 8 bases in between. CDR1 ENHRY and CDR2 SYGVKD come from the germline V gene. The CDR3 protein is CAISGHLETQYF. The part of the CDR3 DNA that was read is TGTGCCATCAGTGGGCATTTGGAGACC.

This clone was counted at least ten times. The read stops 3 residues short of the end of the CDR3; the missing end is completed from the germline J gene. The chain joins TRBV7-2 to TRBJ2-1; the D is unclear. CDR1 and CDR2 (germline): SGHTA, FQGNSA. CDR3 length: 13 residues. V lost 4 bases and J 6 bases, leaving 10 bases between the germline ends. The sequenced part of the CDR3 DNA is TGTGCCAGCAGCTCGGAACCAGGCAATGAG. Its translation: CASSSEPGNE. The entire CDR3 sequence reads CASSSEPGNEQFF.

In this sample, this clone turned up many times. The covered CDR3 bases are TGTGCCTGGAGTTCTGGGGGGGTGGGTCAGCCC. Amino acid sequence: CAWSSGGVGQP. The full CDR3 protein is CAWSSGGVGQPQHF. The V gene is TRBV30, the J gene TRBJ1-5; a possible D gene is TRBD1 (5 bases). The read stops 3 residues short of the end of the CDR3; the missing end is completed from the germline J gene. The CDR3 is 14 residues long. Germline V gene lookup returns CDR1 GTSNPN and CDR2 SVGIG (reference sequence). The V end was cut by 2 bases, the J end by 6 bases, with 14 bases between.

In this sample, this clone turned up many times. The read halts 3 residues ahead of the CDR3 end, with the missing end drawn from the germline J gene. J is TRBJ1-2 and V is TRBV19; 8 bases line up with TRBD1. The CDR3 has 14 amino acids. Germline trimming cut 6 bases from V and 2 bases from J; bases unmatched to any gene: 5. CDR1 and CDR2 from the germline V gene are LNHDA and SQIVND (reference sequence). CDR3 bases read: TGTGCCAGTAGGTCAGGACAGGGAAACTATGGC. This codes for CASRSGQGNYG. The CDR3 in its entirety is CASRSGQGNYGYTF.

This clone was seen repeatedly, ten times or more. The CDR3 end is not reached by the read, which stops 3 residues before it; the germline J gene fills it in. The gene calls are TRBV19 and TRBJ1-5; no clear D. The V end lost 6 bases, the J end lost 2 bases, and 5 bases lay between the germline ends. The V gene's germline CDR1 is LNHDA and CDR2 SQIVND (reference sequence). The CDR3 has 12 amino acids. Partial CDR3 DNA: TGTGCCAGTAGCCAGGGCAATCAGCCC. It encodes CASSQGNQP. Given in full, the CDR3 is CASSQGNQPQHF.